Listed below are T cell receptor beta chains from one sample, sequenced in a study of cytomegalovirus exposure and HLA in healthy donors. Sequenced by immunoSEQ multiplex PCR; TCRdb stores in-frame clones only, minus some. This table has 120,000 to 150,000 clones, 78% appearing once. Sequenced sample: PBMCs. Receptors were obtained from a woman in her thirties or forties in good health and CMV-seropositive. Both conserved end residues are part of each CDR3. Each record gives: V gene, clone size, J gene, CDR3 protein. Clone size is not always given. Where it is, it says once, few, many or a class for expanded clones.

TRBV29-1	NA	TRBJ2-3	CSVESGTDTQYF
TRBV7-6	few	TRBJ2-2	CASSSQGGNTGELFF
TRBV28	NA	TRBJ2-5	CASSSPGQGSQETQYF
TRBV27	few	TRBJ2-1	CASSGASGRVFNEQFF
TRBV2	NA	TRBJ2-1	CASRPGLAAYNEQFF
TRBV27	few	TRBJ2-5	CASSPRTGKETQYF
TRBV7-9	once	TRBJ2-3	CASSPLGLSQDTQYF
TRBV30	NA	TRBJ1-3	CAWRPRTGGNTIYF
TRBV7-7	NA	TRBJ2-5	CASSLVSDQETQYF
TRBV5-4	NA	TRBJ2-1	CASSLELAYEQFF
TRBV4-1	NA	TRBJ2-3	CASSPGPGQGRNTQYF
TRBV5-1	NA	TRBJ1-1	CASSLGPGQGWTEAFF
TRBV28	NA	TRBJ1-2	CASSPGGVVDGYTF
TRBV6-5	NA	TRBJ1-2	CASSYSARADYGYTF
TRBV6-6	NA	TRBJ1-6	CASSLQGAGGSPLHF
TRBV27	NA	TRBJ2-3	CASSLRVASEVPDTQYF
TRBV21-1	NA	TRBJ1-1	CASEYQAAEAFF
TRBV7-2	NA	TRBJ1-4	CASSFFGTNEKLFF
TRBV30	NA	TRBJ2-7	CAWSQTAYEQYF
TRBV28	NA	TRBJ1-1	CASSLFGPNTEAFF
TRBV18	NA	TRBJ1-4	CASSSGATNEKLFF
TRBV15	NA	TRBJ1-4	CATSRVRDSNEKLFF